The T cell receptor (beta chain) described here comes from a study of Ad26.COV2.S vaccination and SARS-CoV-2 variants. Assay: immunoSEQ multiplex PCR; the TCRdb copy retains only in-frame clones and omits some. Of 180,000 or so clones in the sample, roughly 89% are singletons; the top ten hold over 4.5%. Germline CDR1 and CDR2: SGHRS and YFSETQ. The CDR3 covers 16 residues. The V gene end was trimmed by 6 bases and the J gene end by 2 bases; junction bases not matched to a gene: 13. The rearrangement links TRBV5-1 to TRBJ2-7; 8 bases align to TRBD2. The sample was peripheral blood, taken after recovery from COVID-19. The receptor was derived from a human donor who had recovered from COVID-19. The CDR3 bases are TGCGCCAGCAACCCGGGGGGGCGGGCAACAACCTACGAGCAGTACTTC. It specifies CASNPGGRATTYEQYF.